The source of this T cell receptor beta chain is a study of PD-1 blockade in classical Hodgkin lymphoma. V was shortened by 5 bases and J by 0 bases, with 10 bases between the two germline ends. Germline CDR1 WSHSY, CDR2 SAAADI. This CDR3 has 14 amino acids. Method: immunoSEQ multiplex PCR; TCRdb's copy keeps in-frame clones and lacks some. Among 35,000 to 50,000 clones, 66% were seen once, and the ten largest hold 2.5% to 3.5%. General study results and limits: The origin of the repertoire differences remains undefined, with disease activity or prior therapy as possible causes. There was a significant rise in CD4+ TCR diversity by C4D1, with no such rise for CD8+.

Time point given: cycle 4 day 1 (C4D1), after more than 5 weeks of nivolumab. Following autologous stem cell transplantation, relapse occurred in every patient, and exposure to brentuximab vedotin varied. Comment on this clone: The antigen is undetermined.

This specimen was peripheral blood mononuclear cells (PBMCs), taken before the fourth cycle of nivolumab. This TCR was recovered from a human donor with classical Hodgkin lymphoma. V usage is TRBV10-2 and J usage is TRBJ1-1; D gene unclear. The CDR3 region is CASSSESMNTEAFF. CDR3 sequence (DNA): TGCGCCAGCAGTTCAGAGAGCATGAACACTGAAGCTTTCTTT.